A single sample is the source of the 29 T cell receptor beta chains below, sequenced in a study of Ad26.COV2.S vaccination and SARS-CoV-2 variants. The treatment was: roughly 20 received Ad26.COV2.S at low or high dose, single or two shots; 5 received placebo; per-sample allocation not given. The investigators took samples on day 63 after the first vaccine or placebo injection. The data were produced by immunoSEQ multiplex PCR, yet TCRdb's version contains in-frame clones alone and is incomplete. Of a few hundred thousand clones in the sample, roughly 87% were seen once. This sample comprised peripheral blood, obtained in a trial of Ad26.COV2.S vaccine versus placebo. Receptor source: a person aged 18-60 years who received the Ad26.COV2.S COVID-19 vaccine or a placebo.

The chain joins TRBV5-8 to TRBJ2-5; 7 nucleotides align to TRBD1. This CDR3 spans 16 amino acids. J gave up 0 bases and V 4 bases, and 9 bases lay outside the gene matches. Germline V gene sequence: CDR1 SGHTS, CDR2 YDEGEE. This CDR3 reads CASSPTPTGYQETQYF. The CDR3, as DNA: TGTGCCAGCAGCCCGACCCCGACAGGGTACCAAGAGACCCAGTACTTC.

This chain links TRBV7-3 with TRBJ2-2; D is perhaps TRBD1 or TRBD2 (5 bases each). This CDR3 has 19 residues. The germline CDR1 and CDR2 sequences are SGHTA and FQGTGA. V lost 1 base and J 2 bases, leaving 20 bases between the germline ends. CDR3 amino acids: CASSLRALGATGNTGELFF. CDR3 nucleotides: TGTGCCAGCAGCTTAAGGGCACTAGGGGCGACGGGCAACACCGGGGAGCTGTTTTTT.

V gene TRBV30 combines with J gene TRBJ1-5; D ambiguous. This CDR3 is built from 15 residues. Deletions cut 1 base from V and 3 bases from J, with 13 bases between. The germline gives CDR1 GTSNPN, CDR2 SVGIG (reference sequence). The CDR3 loop reads CAWSGTAAFNQPQHF. CDR3 nucleotides: TGTGCCTGGAGTGGCACAGCGGCTTTCAATCAGCCCCAGCATTTT.

J is TRBJ2-2 and V is TRBV19; TRBD1 is a possible D gene (6 bases). Trimming stripped 6 bases from V and 2 bases from J, with 10 bases between. This CDR3 comprises 14 residues. Per the germline V gene, CDR1 is LNHDA and CDR2 is SQIVND (reference sequence). CDR3 residues: CASRTGDNTGELFF. In nucleotides, the CDR3 is TGTGCCAGTAGGACAGGCGATAACACCGGGGAGCTGTTTTTT.

This CDR3 reads CASSTGRQSNQPQHF. The DNA for the CDR3 is TGTGCCAGCAGTACAGGACGGCAAAGCAATCAGCCCCAGCATTTT. The chain combines TRBV6-5 with TRBJ1-5, with D perhaps matching TRBD1 (5 bases). Deletions cut 5 bases from V and 1 base from J, with 12 bases between. Germline values: CDR1 MNHEY, CDR2 SVGAGI. This CDR3 contains 15 residues.

The gene calls are TRBV7-9 and TRBJ1-3; possibly TRBD1 for D (6 bases). This CDR3 has 14 amino acids. Deletions cut 6 bases from V and 4 bases from J, with 13 bases between. Germline V gene lookup returns CDR1 SEHNR and CDR2 FQNEAQ (reference sequence). CDR3 in amino acids: CASRQTGSGNTIYF. The CDR3 bases are TGTGCCAGCAGGCAGACAGGATCCGGAAACACCATATATTTT.

CDR3 sequence (DNA): TGCGCCAGCAGCTTGGTTCCAGGGGGCAATCAGCCCCAGCATTTT. Translating gives CASSLVPGGNQPQHF. This rearrangement joins TRBV5-1 to TRBJ1-5; a weak D match, TRBD1 (6 bases). CDR1 is SGHRS and CDR2 is YFSETQ in the germline V gene. V lost 0 bases and J 2 bases, leaving 9 bases between the germline ends. The CDR3 extends over 15 amino acids.

The V and J genes are TRBV12-3 or TRBV12-4 and TRBJ2-1; D may be TRBD1 or TRBD2 (5 bases each). This CDR3 has 11 residues. The V and J ends lost 3 bases and 10 bases respectively, with 7 bases between them. The CDR3 bases are TGTGCCAGCAGTTTCGGGGCAGAGCAGTTCTTC. Protein: CASSFGAEQFF.

The chain employs TRBV4-3 and TRBJ1-2; D remains unclear. The V end lost 0 bases, the J end lost 4 bases, and 9 bases lay between the germline ends. The CDR3 runs 14 residues. Germline CDR1 LGHNA, CDR2 YSLEER. CDR3 nucleotide sequence: TGCGCCAGCAGCCAAGATCGCATGGTCTATGGCTACACCTTC. Translated, it gives CASSQDRMVYGYTF.

The chain employs TRBV5-6 and TRBJ2-1, with TRBD1 matching over 9 bases. Losses at the gene ends were 4 bases for V and 12 bases for J; bases not matched to a gene: 2. Germline loops: CDR1 SGHDT, CDR2 YYEEEE. The CDR3 is 11 residues long. The CDR3 spells CASSGTGRQFF. CDR3 bases: TGTGCCAGCAGCGGGACAGGGAGGCAGTTCTTC. The full variable domain, its missing parts supplied by reference TRBV5-6 and TRBJ2-1, is DAGVTQSPTHLIKTRGQQVTLRCSPKSGHDTVSWYQQALGQGPQFIFQYYEEEERQRGNFPDRFSGHQFPNYSSELNVNALLLGDSALYLCASSGTGRQFFGPGTRLTVL.

This chain joins TRBV27 and TRBJ1-2; the D gene is possibly TRBD1 (5 bases). V was cut by 2 bases and J by 7 bases, with 14 bases left in between. The CDR3 is made up of 14 amino acids. CDR1 MNHEY and CDR2 SMNVEV come from the germline V gene (reference sequence). CDR3 loop: CASSLRQGSAGYTF. The CDR3 bases are TGTGCCAGCAGTTTACGTCAGGGATCGGCTGGCTACACCTTC.

The chain has TRBV4-1 and TRBJ2-7; the D gene is possibly TRBD2 (7 bases). Trimming left V 0 bases short and J 6 bases short, with 12 bases between. The CDR3 is 14 residues long. Germline V gene lookup returns CDR1 MGHRA and CDR2 YSYEKL. The CDR3: CASSQDQRGGEQYV. CDR3 DNA sequence: TGCGCCAGCAGCCAAGATCAGAGGGGGGGCGAGCAGTACGTC.

The rearrangement joins TRBV7-8 to TRBJ2-7; 10 bases fit TRBD2. With V trimmed by 5 bases and J by 0 bases, 4 bases remained unmatched. The CDR3 covers 15 residues. Germline V lookup: CDR1 SGHVS, CDR2 FQNEAQ. This CDR3 reads CASSISSGSSYEQYF. In DNA, the CDR3 is TGTGCCAGCAGCATCTCTAGCGGGAGCTCCTACGAGCAGTACTTC.

This clone came up once. The rearrangement joins TRBV6-2 or TRBV6-3 to TRBJ1-5; unclear D gene. The germline gives CDR1 MNHEY, CDR2 SVGEGT. The CDR3 consists of 17 residues. Trimming left V 2 bases short and J 4 bases short, with 18 bases between. The CDR3 region has the DNA TGTGCCAGCAGTTACGGTCGGTGGCGGCAAATTAATCAGCCCCAGCATTTT. Encoded protein: CASSYGRWRQINQPQHF.

This clone turned up a few times. V and J are TRBV4-1 and TRBJ2-1, with unresolved D. Trimming pared 1 base from V and 5 bases from J, leaving 15 bases between. CDR3 size: 16 residues. The V gene's germline CDR1 is MGHRA and CDR2 YSYEKL. CDR3 nucleotides: TGCGCCAGCAGCCAAGGGTGGTCGTCAGACCACAATGAGCAGTTCTTC. This gives the protein CASSQGWSSDHNEQFF.

The rearrangement uses TRBV6-2 or TRBV6-3 and TRBJ1-1, with unresolved D. The CDR3 is 15 residues long. V was trimmed by 7 bases and J by 8 bases, leaving 23 bases between them. Looked up from germline, CDR1 is MNHEY and CDR2 is SVGEGT. CDR3 sequence reads: CASTPRRATAIEAFF. The DNA for the CDR3 is TGTGCCAGCACCCCCCGAAGGGCTACGGCAATCGAAGCTTTCTTT.

The chain is built from TRBV5-1 and TRBJ1-4; D uncertain. Germline values: CDR1 SGHRS, CDR2 YFSETQ. This CDR3 has 14 amino acids. Between the trimmed V and J ends, which lost 0 bases and 4 bases, there was a span of 7 bases. The CDR3 spells CASSLEAVNEKLFF. CDR3 DNA sequence: TGCGCCAGCAGCTTGGAGGCAGTTAATGAAAAACTGTTTTTT.

Notes on this clone: One junction end disagrees with the germline gene, perhaps due to a read error. This chain links TRBV9 with TRBJ1-2; D not certain. CDR3 size: 10 residues. Germline V gives CDR1 SGDLS, CDR2 YYNGEE. CDR3 sequence (DNA): TGTGCCAGCAGCTTAGCCCCGGGCTCCTTC. It codes for CASSLAPGSF.

V usage is TRBV6-5 and J usage is TRBJ1-2, with D unresolved. Germline V gene lookup returns CDR1 MNHEY and CDR2 SVGAGI. V was shortened by 2 bases and J by 8 bases, with 15 bases between the two germline ends. The CDR3 consists of 14 residues. Here the CDR3 reads CASSYLRSPDGYTF. In DNA form, the CDR3 reads TGTGCCAGCAGTTACCTCCGATCCCCTGACGGCTACACCTTC.

The rearrangement uses TRBV19 and TRBJ2-3; D possibly corresponds to TRBD1 (5 bases). Germline lookup yields CDR1 LNHDA and CDR2 SQIVND (reference sequence). The CDR3 is 16 residues long. The V gene lost 5 bases and the J gene lost 1 base, with 16 bases spanning the gap. CDR3: CASSWKLGHGTDTQYF. DNA for the CDR3: TGTGCCAGTAGTTGGAAGTTGGGGCATGGCACAGATACGCAGTATTTT.

V is TRBV5-1 and J is TRBJ2-2; weak D call: TRBD2 (6 bases). Germline V lookup: CDR1 SGHRS, CDR2 YFSETQ. CDR3 length equals 15 residues. V was pared by 0 bases and J by 4 bases, with 10 bases between. The CDR3 loop reads CASSLVLTSTGELFF. CDR3 DNA sequence: TGCGCCAGCAGCTTGGTTTTGACTAGCACCGGGGAGCTGTTTTTT.

The chain carries TRBV4-3 and TRBJ1-4, with 9 bases identical to TRBD1. Looked up from germline, CDR1 is LGHNA and CDR2 is YSLEER. There are 14 residues in the CDR3. V was pared by 4 bases and J by 4 bases, with 1 base of the junction left unmatched. CDR3 sequence: CASSPGQGNEKLFF. Written as DNA, the CDR3 is TGCGCCAGCAGCCCGGGACAGGGTAATGAAAAACTGTTTTTT.

This clone was seen only once. The V gene is TRBV30, the J gene TRBJ2-1; 8 nucleotides agree with TRBD2. The CDR3 runs 14 residues. V lost 1 base to trimming and J lost 8 bases; unmatched junction nucleotides: 7. From germline, CDR1 is GTSNPN and CDR2 SVGIG (reference sequence). The CDR3 sequence is CAWSAAGRADEQFF. In nucleotides, the CDR3 is TGTGCCTGGAGTGCCGCCGGGAGGGCGGATGAGCAGTTCTTC.

The chain combines TRBV15 with TRBJ2-2; D unclear. Trimming removed 1 base at V and 4 bases at J, with 7 bases between. The CDR3 length is 14 residues. Germline V CDR1 and CDR2: LNHNV, YYDKDF (reference sequence). Here the CDR3 reads CATSRAGGTGELFF. DNA of the CDR3: TGTGCCACCAGCAGAGCAGGCGGCACCGGGGAGCTGTTTTTT.

The chain carries TRBV3-1 (or the pseudogene TRBV3-2) and TRBJ1-2, with D hard to call. This CDR3 has 11 residues. In germline, CDR1 is LGHDT, CDR2 YNNKEL (reference sequence). V was pared by 1 base and J by 5 bases, with 2 bases between. Written as DNA, the CDR3 is TGTGCCAGCAGCCAAGGATATGGCTACACCTTC. This codes for CASSQGYGYTF.

This clone appeared once. The chain uses TRBV9 and TRBJ2-2; no clear D. CDR1 is SGDLS and CDR2 is YYNGEE in the germline V gene. The germline V and J ends were trimmed by 0 bases and 7 bases, with 7 bases remaining between them. The CDR3 contains 13 residues. In DNA form, the CDR3 reads TGTGCCAGCAGCGTAGTTGTTAGCGGGGAGCTGTTTTTT. Translation: CASSVVVSGELFF.

The chain recombines TRBV13 with TRBJ1-4; D gene unclear. Trimming took 1 base from V and 8 from J, leaving 11 bases between them. Germline CDR1 and CDR2: PRHDT and FYEKMQ (reference sequence). This CDR3 contains 14 residues. As DNA, the CDR3 is TGTGCCAGCAGCTTAGACCCCGGTGAAGAAAAACTGTTTTTT. Its protein product is CASSLDPGEEKLFF.

This clone appeared once. This chain uses TRBV30 with TRBJ1-2; 10 nucleotides line up with TRBD1. The ends lost 4 bases at V and 6 bases at J; junction bases unmatched: 5. Germline assignment: CDR1 GTSNPN and CDR2 SVGIG (reference sequence). CDR3 length: 13 residues. The CDR3 loop reads CAWTRQGAHGYTF. CDR3 nucleotides: TGTGCCTGGACAAGACAGGGGGCTCATGGCTACACCTTC.

This clone was counted once. The chain recombines TRBV12-3 or TRBV12-4 with TRBJ1-2; possible D gene TRBD1, 5 bases. The CDR3 is 11 residues long. Trimming stripped 7 bases from V and 7 bases from J, with 10 bases between. DNA for the CDR3: TGTGCCAGCACAGGGATAAGTGGCTACACCTTC. Its protein is CASTGISGYTF.